This TCR beta chain stems from a study of T cell clones after liver transplantation. Overall study context: In this trial, immunosuppression withdrawal was attempted within 2 years of liver transplant. Post-transplant blood was tracked for graft-donor-reactive T cell clones identified in a pre-transplant mixed lymphocyte reaction. Study-level findings and limits: Conclusions were preliminary, with small, heterogeneous patient groups.

Turning to this clone: Its antigen is undetermined.

This CDR3 region has 16 residues. Trimming took off 0 bases at V and 0 bases at J, with 12 bases between the two ends. The germline V gene encodes CDR1 LGHNA and CDR2 YSLEER. Sequencing was performed with immunoSEQ multiplex PCR; in TCRdb, only in-frame clones are kept and a portion is missing. The data show under 7,000 clones, 79% seen once. The receptor comes from a human patient who received a liver transplant. Some T cells may originate from the graft donor. The source material was CD8+ T cells from blood, sampled 24 months after liver transplant. The chain carries TRBV4-3 and TRBJ2-7; D remains unclear. This CDR3 is CASSQELFSYSYEQYF. Written as DNA, the CDR3 is TGCGCCAGCAGCCAAGAGCTTTTTTCGTACTCCTACGAGCAGTACTTC.